The subject of this entry is one T cell receptor (beta chain). These data are taken from a study of CD8+ T cells in alopecia areata. Regarding treatment: oral pan-JAK inhibitor, 5-10 mg twice daily. RNA extraction was followed by reverse transcription into cDNA, which acted as the sequencing template. Using immunoSEQ multiplex PCR, the repertoire was profiled, and TCRdb retains in-frame clones only, with some absent. The table lists some 150,000 clones, approximately 86% of them singletons. This sample comprised CD8+ T cells sorted from blood, obtained at week 4, from a patient treated with tofacitinib. The source of this sequence is a human donor with alopecia areata.

The CDR3: CASRNGVSSYNEQFF. The CDR3 DNA reads as TGTGCCAGCAGAAATGGGGTAAGCTCCTACAATGAGCAGTTCTTC. V is TRBV6-5 and J is TRBJ2-1; D is unclear. Germline V lookup: CDR1 MNHEY, CDR2 SVGAGI. V was shortened by 6 bases and J by 0 bases, with 12 bases between the two germline ends. CDR3 length: 15 residues.